Listed below are T cell receptor beta chains from one sample, sequenced in a study of control samples from healthy donors and cancer patients. Generated by immunoSEQ multiplex PCR, the TCRdb table keeps only in-frame clones and is missing some. The sample holds 150,000 to 200,000 clones; 90% are singletons and the top ten take 1.3% to 1.5%. Sequenced: blood. These receptors were obtained from a woman aged 45-65 years in good health. CDR3s include the opening cysteine and the closing phenylalanine or tryptophan. The order of the fields is J gene, clone size, D gene, V gene, CDR3 protein, CDR3 DNA. D genes are given only for firm matches. Clone size is not always given. Where it is, it says once, few, many or a class for expanded clones.

>TRBJ1-5|NA|NA|TRBV7-9
CASSPGGGASNQPQHF
TGTGCCAGCAGCCCGGGGGGAGGGGCAAGCAATCAGCCCCAGCATTTT
>TRBJ1-4|NA|TRBD1|TRBV10-3
CATGQGHEKLFF
TGTGCCACTGGACAGGGGCATGAAAAACTGTTTTTT
>TRBJ1-1|NA|NA|TRBV30
CAWSVIMAINTEAFF
TGTGCCTGGAGTGTAATCATGGCTATTAACACTGAAGCTTTCTTT
>TRBJ1-5|once|TRBD1|TRBV5-5
CASSYRTGGQPQHF
TGTGCCAGCAGCTATCGGACAGGGGGGCAGCCCCAGCATTTT
>TRBJ2-5|NA|TRBD2|TRBV6-4
CASSDRTPGLAVQETQYF
TGTGCCAGCAGTGATAGAACCCCGGGACTAGCGGTCCAAGAGACCCAGTACTTC
>TRBJ2-7|NA|TRBD1|TRBV19
CASSKTGTTYEQYF
TGTGCCAGTAGTAAGACAGGGACGACCTACGAGCAGTACTTC
>TRBJ2-7|NA|TRBD2|TRBV7-9
CASSRGGGRAYEQYF
TGTGCCAGCAGCCGCGGCGGGGGTCGGGCCTACGAGCAGTACTTC
>TRBJ2-7|NA|NA|TRBV5-1
CASSPGINYEQYF
TGCGCCAGCAGCCCCGGGATAAACTACGAGCAGTACTTC
>TRBJ1-1|NA|NA|TRBV9
CASSVGSAMDTEAFF
TGTGCCAGCAGCGTAGGATCAGCCATGGACACTGAAGCTTTCTTT
>TRBJ1-3|NA|TRBD1|TRBV6-5
CASSSIMTGFGNTIYF
TGTGCCAGCAGTTCCATAATGACAGGGTTCGGAAACACCATATATTTT
>TRBJ1-4|NA|NA|TRBV27
CASSPPYGIKLFF
TGTGCCAGCAGTCCCCCTTACGGGATTAAACTGTTTTTT
>TRBJ1-1|NA|TRBD1|TRBV2
CASSQRTGGVGNTEAFF
TGTGCCAGCAGCCAACGGACAGGGGGCGTGGGGAACACTGAAGCTTTCTTT
>TRBJ1-3|NA|NA|TRBV4-1
CASSQPAERPGNTIYF
TGCGCCAGCAGCCAACCCGCGGAGCGCCCTGGAAACACCATATATTTT
>TRBJ1-2|once|NA|TRBV28
CASSSGPRYTF
TGTGCCAGCAGTTCCGGACCCCGCTACACCTTC
>TRBJ2-2|NA|NA|TRBV7-2
CASSSAPTRRHTGELFF
TGTGCCAGCAGCTCCGCGCCTACCCGAAGACACACCGGGGAGCTGTTTTTT
>TRBJ2-3|NA|NA|TRBV7-3
CASSEDLTDTQYF
TGTGCCAGCAGCGAGGACTTAACAGATACGCAGTATTTT
>TRBJ2-1|NA|TRBD2|TRBV7-9
CASHRIKRGKGNEQFF
TGTGCCAGCCACAGAATCAAGCGGGGGAAGGGAAATGAGCAGTTCTTC
>TRBJ2-7|NA|TRBD2|TRBV28
CASLTSGRHEQYF
TGTGCCAGCCTGACTAGCGGGAGGCACGAGCAGTACTTC
>TRBJ2-5|NA|NA|TRBV29-1
CSASGGPETQYF
TGCAGCGCTTCAGGGGGGCCTGAGACCCAGTACTTC
>TRBJ1-1|NA|NA|TRBV12-3/TRBV12-4
CASSLRGFEAFF
TGTGCCAGCAGTTTAAGGGGGTTTGAAGCTTTCTTT
>TRBJ1-5|NA|NA|TRBV6-1
CASSERSPFLYSNQPQHF
TGTGCCAGCAGTGAGAGGAGTCCCTTCCTATATAGCAATCAGCCCCAGCATTTT
>TRBJ1-6|NA|NA|TRBV30
CAWSVSGSPLHF
TGTGCCTGGAGTGTTTCTGGTTCACCCCTCCACTTT
>TRBJ1-2|NA|NA|TRBV19
CASISVWTADYGYTF
TGTGCCAGTATTTCCGTATGGACAGCAGACTATGGCTACACCTTC
>TRBJ1-4|NA|NA|TRBV7-9
CASSFGTDWNEKLFF
TGTGCCAGCAGCTTCGGGACGGACTGGAATGAAAAACTGTTTTTT
>TRBJ1-6|NA|NA|TRBV28
CASSFGISNSPLHF
TGTGCCAGCAGTTTCGGGATAAGTAATTCACCCCTCCACTTT
>TRBJ1-4|NA|NA|TRBV9
CASSVGGGTTNEKLFF
TGTGCCAGCAGCGTAGGAGGGGGTACAACTAATGAAAAACTGTTTTTT
>TRBJ1-2|once|NA|TRBV5-4
CASSLAGRRNYGYTF
TGTGCCAGCAGCTTGGCCGGGCGGAGAAATTATGGCTACACCTTC
>TRBJ1-5|NA|NA|TRBV11-2
CASSLSNQPQHF
TGTGCCAGCAGCCTTTCCAATCAGCCCCAGCATTTT
>TRBJ2-7|few|NA|TRBV5-1
CASSTGTYSYEQYF
TGCGCCAGCAGCACCGGGACGTATTCCTACGAGCAGTACTTC
>TRBJ2-6|NA|TRBD1|TRBV28
CASSLSTNDRGRLANVLTF
TGTGCCAGCAGTTTGTCAACCAATGACAGGGGGCGACTAGCCAACGTCCTGACTTTC